This TCR beta chain was recovered during a study of shared clonotypes between healthy human individuals. In the study overall: The people who gave samples were two women and a few men aged 18 to 49.

The CDR3 contains 16 residues. Trimming removed 4 bases from V and 0 bases from J, with 10 bases in between. From germline, CDR1 is LGHNA and CDR2 YNFKEQ. Comments on this clone: Its specificity is unknown.

Amplification in unsorted PBMC replicate PCRs started from 250 to 300 ng DNA, which equals about 33,000 T cell genomes. Authors' methods: Quality scores were absent from the junction-only immunoSEQ sequences, so filtering differed. The repertoire was sequenced with immunoSEQ multiplex PCR; TCRdb's copy has only in-frame clones and lacks some. For V, J and clone size, that table is used; D and trimming come from the DNA. The sample has about 450,000 clones, 79% seen once. Study results and limitations: With few donors, the genetic and exposure-history diversity represented was limited.

The sample taken for sequencing was PBMCs. The V and J genes are TRBV4-2 and TRBJ2-6, with D unclear. The sequence came from a woman between 40 and 55 years old in good health. Some clones in this sample may be carry-over from other donors' samples. CDR3 sequence: CASSPTAVSGANVLTF. The CDR3 DNA follows: TGTGCCAGCAGCCCAACGGCGGTCTCTGGGGCCAACGTCCTGACTTTC.